The source of this T cell receptor beta chain is a study of blood T cell repertoires in COVID-19. Looking at the study overall: The analysed material was cDNA or gDNA that came from T cells, B-cell-depleted T cells, or PBMCs.

Germline CDR1 and CDR2: LGHDT and YNNKEL (reference sequence). Trimming at V came to 1 base and at J to 7 bases, leaving 7 bases not matched to a gene. CDR3 length: 16 amino acids. Authors' methods: From reference gene primer amplification, estimates of nucleated cell counts were derived. The protocol was immunoSEQ multiplex PCR, while the TCRdb copy is restricted to in-frame clones and leaves out a portion. D and trimming were read from the DNA, whereas the V and J calls and clone size are those reported in that table. The sample consists of 250,000 to 300,000 clones, roughly 90% of them appearing once.

This chain connects TRBV3-1 (or the pseudogene TRBV3-2) to TRBJ1-6; 7 bases line up with TRBD1. Sequenced: peripheral blood. The receptor's source is a woman in her forties or fifties who had recovered from COVID-19. This chain's CDR3 is CASSQGHRGGNSPLHF. The CDR3 coding sequence is TGTGCCAGCAGCCAAGGACACAGGGGTGGGAATTCACCCCTCCACTTT.